The present T cell receptor (beta chain) was sequenced within a study of beta chain features in type 1 diabetes. Study-wide findings and caveats: The study left unresolved whether HLA type influences TCRB rearrangement.

The sequenced template was cDNA made from the entire isolated RNA. Here immunoSEQ multiplex PCR was the method, and the copy in TCRdb shows in-frame clones only, minus some. The sample has about 260,000 clones, 68% seen once. Of note for this clone: Its antigen is undetermined.

This receptor was taken from a man aged 30-40 years in good health. The sequenced material came from naive CD4+ T cells from blood.

CDR3 loop: CATSREVGRAETQYF. The CDR3 DNA reads as TGTGCCACCAGCAGAGAGGTCGGCCGTGCGGAGACCCAGTACTTC. This rearrangement joins TRBV15 to TRBJ2-5; no clear D gene. CDR3 length equals 15 residues. Deletions cut 0 bases from V and 5 bases from J, with 13 bases between. Germline loops: CDR1 LNHNV, CDR2 YYDKDF (reference sequence). Full variable domain (outside the CDR3, taken from reference TRBV15 and TRBJ2-5): DAMVIQNPRYQVTQFGKPVTLSCSQTLNHNVMYWYQQKSSQAPKLLFHYYDKDFNNEADTPDNFQSRRPNTSFCFLDIRSPGLGDTAMYLCATSREVGRAETQYFGPGTRLLVL.